The TCR beta chain under discussion was sequenced for a study of OX40 agonist ivuxolimab in advanced cancers. Overall study: Clinicians treated patients with ivuxolimab, an agonistic anti-OX40 (CD134) antibody. Anti-PD-1, anti-PD-L1 or anti-CTLA-4 therapy given earlier was allowed, and approximately 43% had some. Study results and caveats: CD8+ T cells averaged more expanded clones than CD4+. At 0.1 to 3.0 mg/kg, CD4+ and CD8+ blood T cells expanded clonally by week 6.

Here immunoSEQ multiplex PCR was the method, and the copy in TCRdb shows in-frame clones only, minus some. In the table there are roughly 86,000 clones, 80% to 90% of which are singletons. This CDR3 spans 15 amino acids. In germline, CDR1 is MDHEN, CDR2 SYDVKM. With 7 bases removed from V and 0 bases from J, the gap between germline ends came to 15 bases. This clone was seen more than once but under ten times. The target antigen is unknown. The specimen was CD4+ or CD8+ T cells sorted from blood, collected in a trial of the OX40 agonist ivuxolimab. This receptor was identified in an adult with an advanced solid tumor such as melanoma, head and neck, liver or kidney cancer. V and J are TRBV28 and TRBJ1-1; D gene uncertain. The CDR3 region has the DNA TGTGCCAGCACCCTAGACGGATTGATGAACACTGAAGCTTTCTTT. Amino acids: CASTLDGLMNTEAFF. Full variable domain (outside the CDR3, taken from reference TRBV28 and TRBJ1-1): DVKVTQSSRYLVKRTGEKVFLECVQDMDHENMFWYRQDPGLGLRLIYFSYDVKMKEKGDIPEGYSVSREKKERFSLILESASTNQTSMYLCASTLDGLMNTEAFFGQGTRLTVV.